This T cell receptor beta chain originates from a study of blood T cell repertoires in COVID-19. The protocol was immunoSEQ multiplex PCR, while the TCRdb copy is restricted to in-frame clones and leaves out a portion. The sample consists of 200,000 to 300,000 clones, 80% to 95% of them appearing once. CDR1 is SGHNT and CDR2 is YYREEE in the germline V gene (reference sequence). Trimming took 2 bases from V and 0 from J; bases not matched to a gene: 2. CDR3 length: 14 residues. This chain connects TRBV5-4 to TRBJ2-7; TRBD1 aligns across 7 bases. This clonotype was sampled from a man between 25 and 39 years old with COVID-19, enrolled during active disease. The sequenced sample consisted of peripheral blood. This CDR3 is CASSFGTASYEQYF. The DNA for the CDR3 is TGTGCCAGCAGCTTCGGGACAGCCTCCTACGAGCAGTACTTC.